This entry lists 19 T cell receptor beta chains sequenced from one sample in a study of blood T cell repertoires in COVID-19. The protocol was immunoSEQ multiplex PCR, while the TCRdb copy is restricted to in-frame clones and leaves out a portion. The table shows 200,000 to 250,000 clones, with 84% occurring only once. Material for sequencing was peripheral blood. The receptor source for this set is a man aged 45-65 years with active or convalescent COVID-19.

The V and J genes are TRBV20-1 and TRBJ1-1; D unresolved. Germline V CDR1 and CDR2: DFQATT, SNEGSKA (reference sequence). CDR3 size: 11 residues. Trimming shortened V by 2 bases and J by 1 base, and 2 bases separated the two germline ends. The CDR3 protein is CSARRNTEAFF. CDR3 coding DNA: TGCAGTGCTAGACGGAACACTGAAGCTTTCTTT.

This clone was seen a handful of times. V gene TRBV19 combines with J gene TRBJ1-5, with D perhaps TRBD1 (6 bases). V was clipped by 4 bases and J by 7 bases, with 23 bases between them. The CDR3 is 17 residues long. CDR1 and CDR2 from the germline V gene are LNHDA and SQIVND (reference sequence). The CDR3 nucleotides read TGTGCCAGTAGTAATCCCCTTTCGGCGGGGGCTAAGCAGCCCCAGCATTTT. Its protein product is CASSNPLSAGAKQPQHF.

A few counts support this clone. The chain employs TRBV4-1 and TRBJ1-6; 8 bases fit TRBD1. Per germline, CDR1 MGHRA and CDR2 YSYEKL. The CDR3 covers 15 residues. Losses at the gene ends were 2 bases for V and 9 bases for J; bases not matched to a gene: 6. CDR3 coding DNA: TGCGCCAGCAGCCAATCCCGGGACAGGTTTTCACCCCTCCACTTT. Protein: CASSQSRDRFSPLHF.

As DNA, the CDR3 is TGTGCCAGTAGCCGACAGCCTGGAGCCAAAAACATTCAGTACTTC. It specifies CASSRQPGAKNIQYF. This chain joins TRBV19 and TRBJ2-4; possibly TRBD1 for D (5 bases). Germline V CDR1 and CDR2: LNHDA, SQIVND (reference sequence). The CDR3 runs to 15 residues. With 6 bases removed from V and 0 bases from J, the gap between germline ends came to 12 bases.

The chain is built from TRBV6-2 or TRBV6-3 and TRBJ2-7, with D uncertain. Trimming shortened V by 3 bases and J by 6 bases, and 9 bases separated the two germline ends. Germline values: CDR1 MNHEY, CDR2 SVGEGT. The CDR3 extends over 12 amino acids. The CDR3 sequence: CASSYGGSEQYV. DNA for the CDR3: TGTGCCAGCAGTTATGGTGGCTCCGAGCAGTACGTC.

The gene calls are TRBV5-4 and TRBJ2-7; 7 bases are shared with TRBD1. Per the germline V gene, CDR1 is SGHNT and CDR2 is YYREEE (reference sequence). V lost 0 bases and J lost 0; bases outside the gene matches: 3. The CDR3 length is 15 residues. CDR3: CASSLARGHSYEQYF. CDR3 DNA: TGTGCCAGCAGCTTGGCGAGGGGGCACTCCTACGAGCAGTACTTC.

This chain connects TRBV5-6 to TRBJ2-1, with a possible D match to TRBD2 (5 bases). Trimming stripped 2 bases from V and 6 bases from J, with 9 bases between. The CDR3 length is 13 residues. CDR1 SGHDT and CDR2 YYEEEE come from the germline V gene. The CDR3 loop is CASSFRGTNEQFF. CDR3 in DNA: TGTGCCAGCAGCTTTCGGGGAACCAATGAGCAGTTCTTC.

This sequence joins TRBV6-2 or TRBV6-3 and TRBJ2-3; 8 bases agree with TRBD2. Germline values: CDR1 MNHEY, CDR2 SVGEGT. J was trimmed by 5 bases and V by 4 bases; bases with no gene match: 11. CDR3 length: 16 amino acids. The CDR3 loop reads CASSFPGGAGVDTQYF. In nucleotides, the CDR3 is TGTGCCAGCAGTTTCCCCGGAGGAGCGGGGGTAGATACGCAGTATTTT.

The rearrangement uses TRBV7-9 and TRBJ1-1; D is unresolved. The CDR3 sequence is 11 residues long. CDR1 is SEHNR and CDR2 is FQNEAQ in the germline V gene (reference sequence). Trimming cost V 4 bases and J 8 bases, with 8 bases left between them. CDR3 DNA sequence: TGTGCCAGCAGCTCCGGGAGAGAAGCTTTCTTT. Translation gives CASSSGREAFF. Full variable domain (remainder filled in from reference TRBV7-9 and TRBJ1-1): DTGVSQNPRHKITKRGQNVTFRCDPISEHNRLYWYRQTLGQGPEFLTYFQNEAQLEKSRLLSDRFSAERPKGSFSTLEIQRTEQGDSAMYLCASSSGREAFFGQGTRLTVV.

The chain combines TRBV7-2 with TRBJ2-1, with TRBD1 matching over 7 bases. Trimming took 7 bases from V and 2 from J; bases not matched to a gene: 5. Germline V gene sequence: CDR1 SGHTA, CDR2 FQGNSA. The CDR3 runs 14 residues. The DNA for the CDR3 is TGTGCCAGCACCCTTGACAGGGCCTACAATGAGCAGTTCTTC. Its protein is CASTLDRAYNEQFF.

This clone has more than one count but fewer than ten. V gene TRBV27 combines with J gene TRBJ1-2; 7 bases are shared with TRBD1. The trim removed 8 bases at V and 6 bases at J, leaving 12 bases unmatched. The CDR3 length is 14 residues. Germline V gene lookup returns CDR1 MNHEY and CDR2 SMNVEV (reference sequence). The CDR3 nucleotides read TGTGCCAGCGGGCCCCTTCAGGGGGGCAATGGCTACACCTTC. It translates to CASGPLQGGNGYTF.

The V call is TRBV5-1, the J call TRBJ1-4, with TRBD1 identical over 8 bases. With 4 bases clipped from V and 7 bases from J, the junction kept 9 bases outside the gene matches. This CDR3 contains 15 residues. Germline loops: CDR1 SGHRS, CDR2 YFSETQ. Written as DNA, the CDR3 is TGCGCCAGCAGCCCCGGACAGGGCGGGAGTGAAAAACTGTTTTTT. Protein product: CASSPGQGGSEKLFF.

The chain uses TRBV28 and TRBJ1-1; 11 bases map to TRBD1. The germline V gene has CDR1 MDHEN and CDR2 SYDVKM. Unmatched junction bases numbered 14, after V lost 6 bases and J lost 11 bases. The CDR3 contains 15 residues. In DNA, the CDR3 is TGTGCCAGCAGCCTCAGGTTGAGGGACAGGGGGTCGGCTTTCTTT. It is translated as CASSLRLRDRGSAFF.

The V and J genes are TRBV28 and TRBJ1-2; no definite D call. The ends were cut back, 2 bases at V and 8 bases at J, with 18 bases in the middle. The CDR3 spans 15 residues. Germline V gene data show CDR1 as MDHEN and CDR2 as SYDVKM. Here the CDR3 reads CASSLVSPSRRGYTF. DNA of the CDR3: TGTGCCAGCAGTTTAGTGAGCCCCTCTAGACGGGGCTACACCTTC.

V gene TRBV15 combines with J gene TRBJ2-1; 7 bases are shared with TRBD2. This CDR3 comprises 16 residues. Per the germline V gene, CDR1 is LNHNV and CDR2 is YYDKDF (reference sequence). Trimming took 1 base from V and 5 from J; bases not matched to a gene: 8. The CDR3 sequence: CATSRGIWGRDNEQFF. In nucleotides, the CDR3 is TGTGCCACCAGCAGAGGGATTTGGGGGAGGGACAATGAGCAGTTCTTC.

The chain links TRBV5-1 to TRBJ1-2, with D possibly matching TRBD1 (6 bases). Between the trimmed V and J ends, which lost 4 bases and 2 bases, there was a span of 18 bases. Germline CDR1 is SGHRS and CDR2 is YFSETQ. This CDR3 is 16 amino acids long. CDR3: CASSATGSQGNYGYTF. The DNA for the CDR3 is TGCGCCAGCAGCGCGACAGGCTCCCAGGGGAACTATGGCTACACCTTC. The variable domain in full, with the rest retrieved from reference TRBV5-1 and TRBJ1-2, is KAGVTQTPRYLIKTRGQQVTLSCSPISGHRSVSWYQQTPGQGLQFLFEYFSETQRNKGNFPGRFSGRQFSNSRSEMNVSTLELGDSALYLCASSATGSQGNYGYTFGSGTRLTVV.

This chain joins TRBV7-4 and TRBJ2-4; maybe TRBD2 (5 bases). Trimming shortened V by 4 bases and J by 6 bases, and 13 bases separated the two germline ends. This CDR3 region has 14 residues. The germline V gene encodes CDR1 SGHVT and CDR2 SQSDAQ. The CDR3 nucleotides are TGTGCCAGCAGCTCAACCCCCACTAGAAACATTCAGTACTTC. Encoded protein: CASSSTPTRNIQYF.

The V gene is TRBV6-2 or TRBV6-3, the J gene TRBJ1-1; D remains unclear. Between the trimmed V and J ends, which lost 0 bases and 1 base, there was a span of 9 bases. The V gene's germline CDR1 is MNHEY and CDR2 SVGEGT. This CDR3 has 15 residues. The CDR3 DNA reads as TGTGCCAGCAGTTACTCTGGGAGGCCGAACACTGAAGCTTTCTTT. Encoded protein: CASSYSGRPNTEAFF.

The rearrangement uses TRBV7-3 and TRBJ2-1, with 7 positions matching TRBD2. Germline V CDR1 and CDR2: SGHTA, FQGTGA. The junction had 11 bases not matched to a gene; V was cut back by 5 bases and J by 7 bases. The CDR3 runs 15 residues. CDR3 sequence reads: CASSQISGMGNEQFF. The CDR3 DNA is TGTGCCAGCAGCCAAATCAGCGGGATGGGAAATGAGCAGTTCTTC.